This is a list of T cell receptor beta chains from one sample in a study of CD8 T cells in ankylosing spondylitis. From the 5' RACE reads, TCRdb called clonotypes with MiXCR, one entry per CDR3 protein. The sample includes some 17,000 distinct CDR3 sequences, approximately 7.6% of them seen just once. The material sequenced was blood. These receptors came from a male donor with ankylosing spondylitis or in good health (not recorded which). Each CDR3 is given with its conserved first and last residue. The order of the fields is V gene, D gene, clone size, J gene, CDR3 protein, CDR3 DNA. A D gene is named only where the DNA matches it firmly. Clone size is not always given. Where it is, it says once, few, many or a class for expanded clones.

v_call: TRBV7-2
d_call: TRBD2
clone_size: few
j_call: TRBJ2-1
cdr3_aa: CASSPTRTGETSGSYNEQFF
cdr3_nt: TGTGCCAGCAGCCCTACCAGGACAGGAGAGACTAGCGGGTCCTACAATGAGCAGTTCTTC

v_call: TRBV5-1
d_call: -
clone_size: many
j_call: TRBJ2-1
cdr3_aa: CASSLGPNNEQFF
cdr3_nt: TGCGCCAGCAGCTTGGGTCCGAACAATGAGCAGTTCTTC

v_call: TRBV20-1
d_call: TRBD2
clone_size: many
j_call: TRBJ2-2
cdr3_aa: CSARDSREWGGELFF
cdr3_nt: TGCAGTGCTAGAGATTCGCGGGAGTGGGGCGGGGAGCTGTTTTTT

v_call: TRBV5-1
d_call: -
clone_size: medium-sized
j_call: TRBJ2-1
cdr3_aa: CASTLGRGNEQFF
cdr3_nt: TGCGCCAGCACCCTTGGTAGGGGTAATGAGCAGTTCTTC

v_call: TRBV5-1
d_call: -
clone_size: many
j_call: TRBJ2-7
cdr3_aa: CASSLRAQKTYEQYF
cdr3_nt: TGCGCCAGCAGCTTAAGGGCTCAGAAAACCTACGAGCAGTACTTC

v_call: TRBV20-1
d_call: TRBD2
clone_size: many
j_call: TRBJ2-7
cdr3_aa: CSAQPGTSGSYEQYF
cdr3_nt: TGCAGTGCTCAACCTGGGACTAGCGGGTCGTACGAGCAGTACTTC

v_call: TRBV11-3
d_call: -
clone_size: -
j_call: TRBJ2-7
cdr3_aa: CASSPDSLHYEQYF
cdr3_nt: TGTGCCAGCAGCCCGGACAGCCTCCACTACGAGCAGTACTTC

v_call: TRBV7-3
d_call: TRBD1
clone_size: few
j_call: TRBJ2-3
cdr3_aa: CASSAGTDGTQYF
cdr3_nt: TGTGCCAGCAGCGCCGGGACAGACGGAACGCAGTATTTT

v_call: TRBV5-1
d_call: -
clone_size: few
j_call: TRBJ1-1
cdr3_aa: CASSLRGGEAFF
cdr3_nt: TGCGCCAGCAGCCTGAGGGGTGGTGAAGCTTTCTTT

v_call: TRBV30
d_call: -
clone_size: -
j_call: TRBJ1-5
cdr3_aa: CAWSVNQALSNQPQHF
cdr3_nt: TGTGCCTGGAGTGTAAATCAAGCTCTTAGCAATCAGCCCCAGCATTTT

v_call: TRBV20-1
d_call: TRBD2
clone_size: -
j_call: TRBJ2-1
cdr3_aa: CSARDLREGKDEQFF
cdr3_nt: TGCAGTGCTAGAGATTTGCGGGAGGGGAAGGATGAGCAGTTCTTC

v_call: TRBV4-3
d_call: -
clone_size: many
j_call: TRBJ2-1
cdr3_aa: CASSTRTADNEQFF
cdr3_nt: TGCGCCAGCAGCACCCGGACAGCTGACAATGAGCAGTTCTTC

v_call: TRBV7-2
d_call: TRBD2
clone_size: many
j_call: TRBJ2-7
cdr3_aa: CASSLARASGNYEQYF
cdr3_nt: TGTGCCAGCAGCTTAGCGCGGGCTAGCGGGAACTACGAGCAGTACTTC

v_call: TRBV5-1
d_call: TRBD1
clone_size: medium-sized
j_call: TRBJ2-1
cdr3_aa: CASSLEFGTANNEQFF
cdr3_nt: TGCGCCAGCAGCTTGGAGTTTGGGACAGCGAACAATGAGCAGTTCTTC

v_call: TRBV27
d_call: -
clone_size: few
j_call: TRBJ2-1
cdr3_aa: CASQGGTSYNEQFF
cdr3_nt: TGTGCCAGCCAAGGGGGAACCTCCTACAATGAGCAGTTCTTC

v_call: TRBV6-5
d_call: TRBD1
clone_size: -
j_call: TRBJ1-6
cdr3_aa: CASSRDRKGVSSPLHF
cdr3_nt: TGTGCCAGCAGCCGGGACAGGAAGGGGGTTAGTTCACCCCTCCACTTT

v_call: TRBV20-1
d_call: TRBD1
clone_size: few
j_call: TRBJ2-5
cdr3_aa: CSAPATGSGETQYF
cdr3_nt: TGCAGTGCTCCTGCGACAGGGTCTGGAGAGACCCAGTACTTC

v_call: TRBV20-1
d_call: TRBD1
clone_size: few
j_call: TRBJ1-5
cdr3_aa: CSARDGTGVSNQPQHF
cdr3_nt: TGCAGTGCTAGAGACGGGACAGGGGTGAGCAATCAGCCCCAGCATTTT

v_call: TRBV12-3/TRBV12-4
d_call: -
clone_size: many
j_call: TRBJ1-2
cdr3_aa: CASSLQGHYGYTF
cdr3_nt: TGTGCCAGCAGTTTACAGGGCCACTATGGCTACACCTTC

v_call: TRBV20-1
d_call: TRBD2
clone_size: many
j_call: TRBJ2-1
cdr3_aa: CSASVAGGFYNEQFF
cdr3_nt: TGCAGTGCTAGTGTAGCGGGAGGTTTTTACAATGAGCAGTTCTTC